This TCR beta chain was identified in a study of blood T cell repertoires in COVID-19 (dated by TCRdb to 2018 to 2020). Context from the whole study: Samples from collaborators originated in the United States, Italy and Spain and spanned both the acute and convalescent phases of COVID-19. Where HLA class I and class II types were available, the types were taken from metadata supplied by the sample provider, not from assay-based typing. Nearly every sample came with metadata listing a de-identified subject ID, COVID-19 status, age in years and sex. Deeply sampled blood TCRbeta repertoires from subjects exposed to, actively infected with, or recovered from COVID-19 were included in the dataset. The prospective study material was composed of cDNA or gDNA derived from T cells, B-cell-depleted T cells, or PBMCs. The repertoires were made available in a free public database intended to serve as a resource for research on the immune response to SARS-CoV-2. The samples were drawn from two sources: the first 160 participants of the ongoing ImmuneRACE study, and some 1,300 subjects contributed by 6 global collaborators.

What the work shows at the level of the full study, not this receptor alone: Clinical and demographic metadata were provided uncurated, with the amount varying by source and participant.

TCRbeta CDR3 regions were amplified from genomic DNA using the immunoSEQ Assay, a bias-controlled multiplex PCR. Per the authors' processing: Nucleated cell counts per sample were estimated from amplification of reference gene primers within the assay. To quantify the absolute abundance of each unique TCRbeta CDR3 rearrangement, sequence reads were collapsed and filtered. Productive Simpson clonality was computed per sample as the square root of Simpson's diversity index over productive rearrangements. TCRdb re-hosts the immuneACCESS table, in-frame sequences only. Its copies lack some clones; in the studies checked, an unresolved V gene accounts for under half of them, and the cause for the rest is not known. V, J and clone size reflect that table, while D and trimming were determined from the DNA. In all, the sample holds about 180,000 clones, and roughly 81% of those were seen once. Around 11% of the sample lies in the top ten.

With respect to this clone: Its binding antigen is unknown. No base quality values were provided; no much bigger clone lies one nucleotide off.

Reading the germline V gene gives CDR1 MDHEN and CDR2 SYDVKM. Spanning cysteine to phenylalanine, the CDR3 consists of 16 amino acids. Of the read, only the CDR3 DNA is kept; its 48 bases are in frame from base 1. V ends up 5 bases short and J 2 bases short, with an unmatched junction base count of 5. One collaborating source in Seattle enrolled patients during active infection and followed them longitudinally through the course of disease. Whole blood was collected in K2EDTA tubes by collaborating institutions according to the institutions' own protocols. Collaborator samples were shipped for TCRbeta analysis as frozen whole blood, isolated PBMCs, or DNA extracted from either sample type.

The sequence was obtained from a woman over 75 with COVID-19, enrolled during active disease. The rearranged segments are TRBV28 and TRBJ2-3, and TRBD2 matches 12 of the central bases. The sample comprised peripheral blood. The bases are TGTGCCAGCAGTCTACTAGCGGGAGGCCACACAGATACGCAGTATTTT. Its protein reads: CASSLLAGGHTDTQYF.